The 10 T cell receptor beta chains in this list originate from one sample, sequenced in a study of CD8 T cells in Susac syndrome. An amount of RNA that ranged from about 0.45 to 1 ug was reverse transcribed with random hexamers. TCRdb reprocessed the immunoSEQ multiplex PCR reads via MiXCR and lists one record per CDR3 protein. The sample consists of 150,000 to 200,000 distinct CDR3 sequences, roughly 94% of them appearing once. The sequencing sample was made of CD4+ T cells from PBMCs. The receptor source for this set is a human donor in good health.

This chain connects TRBV5-6 to TRBJ2-5; 8 bases agree with TRBD2. The junction had 6 bases not matched to a gene; V was cut back by 4 bases and J by 1 base. Germline V gives CDR1 SGHDT, CDR2 YYEEEE. The CDR3 covers 15 residues. The CDR3 DNA is TGTGCCAGCAGCCCCCGGGGGGGAGGCCAAGAGACCCAGTACTTC. This gives the protein CASSPRGGGQETQYF.

This chain uses TRBV20-1 with TRBJ2-1; 9 nucleotides agree with TRBD2. The CDR3 spans 16 residues. V dropped 0 bases and J dropped 1; count of bases not matched to a gene: 4. The germline V gene encodes CDR1 DFQATT and CDR2 SNEGSKA (reference sequence). CDR3 sequence (DNA): TGCAGTGCTAGAGATGGAGCGGGGGGTTCCTACAATGAGCAGTTCTTC. As protein: CSARDGAGGSYNEQFF.

The gene calls are TRBV4-1 and TRBJ2-2; tentatively, D is TRBD1 or TRBD2 (5 bases each). The CDR3 loop spans 16 amino acids. Germline lookup yields CDR1 MGHRA and CDR2 YSYEKL. V was shortened by 3 bases and J by 3 bases, with 14 bases between the two germline ends. CDR3 coding DNA: TGCGCCAGCAGCCAGCTTGCAGGGACGGACACCGGGGAGCTGTTTTTT. Encoded protein: CASSQLAGTDTGELFF.

The CDR3 reads CASSQAGQGTPQETQYF. The CDR3 coding sequence is TGCGCCAGCAGCCAGGCAGGACAGGGGACCCCACAAGAGACCCAGTACTTC. The chain employs TRBV4-1 and TRBJ2-5; 9 nucleotides line up with TRBD1. The CDR3 is 17 residues long. V was clipped by 3 bases and J by 2 bases; unmatched bases: 10. Germline V lookup: CDR1 MGHRA, CDR2 YSYEKL.

The chain combines TRBV20-1 with TRBJ2-7, with 8 bases that match TRBD2. Germline-derived CDR1 and CDR2 are DFQATT and SNEGSKA (reference sequence). J gave up 1 base and V 6 bases, and 11 bases lay outside the gene matches. CDR3 length equals 15 residues. CDR3: CSALHLAGGSYEQYF. Written as DNA, the CDR3 is TGCAGTGCCCTCCATCTGGCGGGGGGATCCTACGAGCAGTACTTC.

The chain joins TRBV30 to TRBJ2-5, with D possibly TRBD1 on 5 matching bases. The length of the CDR3 is 11 residues. CDR1 is GTSNPN, CDR2 SVGIG, per germline (reference sequence). V was cut by 1 base and J by 7 bases, with 7 bases left in between. In DNA form, the CDR3 reads TGTGCCTGGAGTGGGCAGGGGACCCAGTACTTC. It codes for CAWSGQGTQYF.

This clonotype was counted a single time. Here the CDR3 reads CASSLVGLVYEQYF. CDR3 bases: TGTGCCAGCAGCTTGGTAGGGTTAGTCTACGAGCAGTACTTC. The chain recombines TRBV5-6 with TRBJ2-7; D unclear. Germline V gene sequence: CDR1 SGHDT, CDR2 YYEEEE. This CDR3 has 14 amino acids. The ends were cut back, 0 bases at V and 3 bases at J, with 10 bases in the middle.

J is TRBJ2-7 and V is TRBV14, with 9 positions matching TRBD1. The CDR3 has 13 residues. Germline V lookup: CDR1 SGHDN, CDR2 FVKESK. V shed 2 bases and J 9 bases; nucleotides not matched to a gene: 5. The CDR3 DNA reads TGTGCCAGCAGCCAAAACAGGGGGCCCGGGCAGTACTTC. Amino acids: CASSQNRGPGQYF. Based on the CDR3 plus reference TRBV14 and TRBJ2-7, the full variable domain is EAGVTQFPSHSVIEKGQTVTLRCDPISGHDNLYWYRRVMGKEIKFLLHFVKESKQDESGMPNNRFLAERTGGTYSTLKVQPAELEDSGVYFCASSQNRGPGQYFGPGTRLTVT.

The chain carries TRBV28 and TRBJ2-7, with 8 bases fitting TRBD2. There are 17 residues in the CDR3. The germline CDR1 and CDR2 sequences are MDHEN and SYDVKM. V shed 5 bases, J shed 1 base, and the junction held 13 bases outside the gene matches. The CDR3 loop reads CASSPTGGATMSYEQYF. The CDR3 DNA sequence: TGTGCCAGCAGTCCTACGGGGGGGGCCACTATGTCCTACGAGCAGTACTTC.

This clonotype was detected only once. This chain uses TRBV3-1 with TRBJ2-7; 7 bases match TRBD2. The CDR3 consists of 14 residues. Per germline, CDR1 LGHDT and CDR2 YNNKEL (reference sequence). The trim removed 4 bases at V and 0 bases at J, leaving 3 bases unmatched. DNA of the CDR3: TGTGCCAGCAGCCGACTAGCCAGCTCCTACGAGCAGTACTTC. This translates into CASSRLASSYEQYF.